This T cell receptor beta chain was identified in a study of shared clonotypes between healthy human individuals (dated by TCRdb to 2020 to 2021). Study-level background: A few men and two women, aged 18 to 49 years, made up the cohort. For each donor, three plates each were used for CD4 naive and CD4 memory, two plates were used for CD8 naive, and one plate was used for CD8 memory. To estimate repertoire size and how much clonotypes are shared between individuals, the study performed deep sequencing of blood TCR repertoires from a handful of healthy adults. To increase sequencing depth and limit assay-specific biases, TCR repertoire library preparation and sequencing were carried out by different laboratories using diverse techniques. Between about 0.85 and 10 billion PBMCs per donor were obtained by leukapheresis.

Donors were healthy HIV-negative adults with no recently reported acute infections or vaccinations. Only Caucasian adults living in Nashville, Tennessee, USA were represented among the donors. CD4+ T cells were enriched through magnetic negative selection, after which naive cells were positively selected on CD45RA and the remaining negative fraction served as the memory subset. Blood was collected by leukapheresis, and PBMCs were isolated by Ficoll-Histopaque density gradient centrifugation and then cryopreserved in liquid nitrogen vapor phase. Purity and quantity of every magnetically sorted T cell population were checked by analytical flow cytometry. From each sorted fraction, genomic DNA was isolated and quantified by UV absorbance on a Nanodrop 2000c. Concerning this clone: Its recognized antigen is unknown. No clone much larger than this one lies a single base away; base qualities are absent.

The trim is 4 bases for V and 4 bases for J, with a gap of 13 bases between the germline ends. From the germline V gene (reference sequence), CDR1 is SGHNT and CDR2 is YYREEE. The CDR3 spans 14 residues, from the cysteine through the phenylalanine. CDR3 DNA only is kept here, 42 bases in frame from base 1. General findings and caveats noted by the study authors: Incomplete sequencing was indicated by rarefaction of sorted-subset datasets, despite the large sequencing depth. Compared with non-shared clonotypes, the clonotypes found in all four sorted-subset donors had higher generation probabilities. The small number of donors limited the genetic and exposure-history diversity represented. Sampling was restricted to blood, and TCR repertoires in tissue are likely to differ from TCR repertoires in blood. Estimated clonotype richness was generally larger for naive than for memory subsets. Pairwise subsampling led to the expectation that sequencing depth would affect the degree of clonotype sharing among donors. When a few donors were compared, the shared fraction of clonotypes was approximately 5% for naive CD4, approximately 3.5% for naive CD8, 2% to 2.5% for memory CD4, and roughly 0.43% for memory CD8.

Using the deep immunoSEQ assay, multiplex PCR amplified TCR CDR3 regions from genomic DNA. For each cell subset, the extracted genomic DNA was distributed evenly across all wells of several immunoSEQ 96-well plates, and each plate served as one replicate. For sorted subsets, roughly 200 ng of genomic DNA, equivalent to 25,000 to 35,000 T cell genomes, went into each replicate PCR. Purified libraries were quantified with a Qubit 3.0 fluorometer, sized on a Bioanalyzer 2100, and re-quantified with the KAPA Library Quantification kit. A separate single-read 150-cycle Illumina NextSeq 550 flow cell was used to sequence each immunoSEQ 96-well plate. The paper's data handling went like this. The immunoSEQ output contained only junctional sequences without quality scores, so filtering could not match that applied to full-length reads. Sequences were annotated with PyIR, a Python wrapper for IgBLAST v1.9, and V/J genes and CDR3 were assigned using IMGT germline references. Reads were removed for weak V/J assignments (E-value above 1e-6), missing CDR3, stop codons, out-of-frame junctions, or ambiguous translated residues. V3J clonotypes were defined as sequences sharing the same inferred V gene, J gene, and CDR3 amino acid sequence. Percentage overlap between repertoires was computed as shared unique clonotypes divided by the size of the smaller repertoire. RTK rarefaction, the Chao1 estimator, and Recon v2.1 estimates of unobserved clonotypes were used to assess repertoire richness. Generation probabilities were computed with OLGA for all TCRbeta clonotypes obtained by the gDNA method from a few donors. This is the immuneACCESS table as TCRdb keeps it, with only in-frame sequences that have V and J called. A part of the clones is gone; compared with another copy, unresolved V genes explain less than half, and the rest is unexplained. The V and J calls and clone size come from that table; D and trimming were worked out from the DNA. Present in this sample are 2 million to 2.5 million clones, around 92% of which were seen just once. The ten biggest clones cover about 0.36% of the sample.

The sample was naive CD4+ T cells from PBMCs. Per the publication, the cell subset or site label means: CD45RA+ positively selected. This TCR was recovered from a man between 18 and 29 years old in good health. Some clones in this sample may be carry-over from other donors' samples. This chain is built from TRBV5-4 and TRBJ2-3; perhaps TRBD2 is the D gene, with 7 bases matching. The CDR3 is CASSQLGGADTQYF. The nucleotide sequence is given as TGTGCCAGCAGCCAACTAGGGGGGGCAGATACGCAGTATTTT.